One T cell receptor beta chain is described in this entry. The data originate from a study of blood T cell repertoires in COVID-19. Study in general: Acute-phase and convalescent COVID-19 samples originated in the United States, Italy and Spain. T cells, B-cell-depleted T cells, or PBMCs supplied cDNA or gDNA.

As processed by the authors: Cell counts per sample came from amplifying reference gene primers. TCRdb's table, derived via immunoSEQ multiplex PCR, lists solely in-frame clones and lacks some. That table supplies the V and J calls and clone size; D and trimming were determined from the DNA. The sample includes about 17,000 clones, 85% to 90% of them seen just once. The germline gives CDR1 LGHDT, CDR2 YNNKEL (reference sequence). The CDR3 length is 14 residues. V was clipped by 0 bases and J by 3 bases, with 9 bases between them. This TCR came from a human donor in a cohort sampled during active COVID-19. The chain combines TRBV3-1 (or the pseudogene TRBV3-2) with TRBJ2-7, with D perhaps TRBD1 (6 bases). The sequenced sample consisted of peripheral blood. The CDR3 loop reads CASSQEMDSYEQYF. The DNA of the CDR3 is TGTGCCAGCAGCCAAGAAATGGACAGCTACGAGCAGTACTTC.